A few counts support the clone carrying this TCR beta chain. This entry is derived from a study of cytomegalovirus exposure and HLA in healthy donors. This CDR3 has 14 residues. The germline gives CDR1 SGHRS, CDR2 YFSETQ. V was shortened by 6 bases and J by 2 bases, with 12 bases between the two germline ends. This table comes from immunoSEQ multiplex PCR, and its TCRdb copy is limited to in-frame clones, with some not included. The sample yields about 75,000 clones, around 85% seen once. The genes are TRBV5-1 and TRBJ2-1; D uncertain. The sample taken for sequencing was PBMCs. This TCR came from a young man in good health and CMV-seronegative. The CDR3 nucleotides are TGCGCCAGCACCGTCGGTGCCGCCTACAATGAGCAGTTCTTC. This codes for CASTVGAAYNEQFF. The variable domain in full, with the rest retrieved from reference TRBV5-1 and TRBJ2-1, is KAGVTQTPRYLIKTRGQQVTLSCSPISGHRSVSWYQQTPGQGLQFLFEYFSETQRNKGNFPGRFSGRQFSNSRSEMNVSTLELGDSALYLCASTVGAAYNEQFFGPGTRLTVL.